The clone carrying this T cell receptor beta chain came up many times. No antigen is known for it. Trimming at V came to 4 bases and at J to 5 bases, leaving 10 bases not matched to a gene. The germline V gene encodes CDR1 SGHRS and CDR2 YFSETQ. This CDR3 contains 15 residues. This sample was taken from a study of prognosis after radiotherapy for stage I lung cancer. Study outcomes and limitations: Before stereotactic body radiation therapy the median unique TCR clone count was 10,088, and afterwards it fell to almost 7,000. Reportedly, patients with and without metastases differed in TRBV and TRBJ gene usage.

Node-negative disease was confirmed in all patients by CT and PET/CT, with no prior chemotherapy, radiotherapy or other malignancies. Using two-round multiplex PCR, the authors amplified TCR beta CDR3 from genomic DNA. The first PCR round targeted every TRBV and TRBJ gene with specific primers. For its second round, the PCR relied on universal primers. Each CDR3 protein gets one entry after TCRdb re-called the multiplex PCR reads with MiXCR. The table shows around 51,000 distinct CDR3 sequences, with about a third occurring only once. The chain combines TRBV5-1 with TRBJ2-5; 8 bases are a match to TRBD1. This material consisted of PBMCs, taken before or after stereotactic body radiation therapy (not recorded which). This TCR derives from a donor older than 45 with non-small cell lung cancer. CDR3 nucleotides: TGCGCCAGCAGCGACGGACAGGGAAGGCAGGAGACCCAGTACTTC. This sequence encodes CASSDGQGRQETQYF.